This T cell receptor beta chain was sequenced in a study of blood T cell repertoires in COVID-19. Study-level information: The United States, Italy and Spain supplied acute and convalescent COVID-19 samples.

The study assigned cohorts using participant-reported clinical history. Recovered status applied to Cohort 3 donors who had two consecutive negative PCRs. It also applied to those with clearance or with symptom resolution. V was cut by 3 bases and J by 0 bases, with 11 bases left in between. CDR1 DFQATT and CDR2 SNEGSKA come from the germline V gene (reference sequence). The CDR3 has 15 amino acids. In the original analysis: Scientists estimated how many nucleated cells there were by amplifying reference gene primers. Assay: immunoSEQ multiplex PCR; the TCRdb copy retains only in-frame clones and omits some. The DNA gave D and trimming, while V, J and clone size come from that table. The repertoire has some 330,000 clones, about four fifths of them found once; the top ten carry about 4.9%.

The sample comprised PBMCs or T cells enriched from blood (not recorded which). This TCR was recovered from a woman aged 50 to 65 who had recovered from COVID-19. The genes are TRBV20-1 and TRBJ2-2, with a possible D match to TRBD1 (5 bases). The CDR3 reads CSASKGLTNTGELFF. Here the CDR3 DNA reads TGCAGTGCTAGTAAGGGGCTGACGAACACCGGGGAGCTGTTTTTT.